This T cell receptor beta chain was retrieved from a study of chemoradiotherapy in HPV16-positive cancers. Study-level information: Functional T-cell assays on two HPV16-positive patients' cells defined candidate HPV-specific clones and common TCR motifs. Points from the study as a whole: Candidate HPV-specific clones and E7-related TCR motifs grew in tumor during treatment. Only a couple of HPV16-positive patients supplied the functional HPV-specificity definition.

Worth noting for this clone: No antigen is known for it.

Over chemoradiotherapy, repertoires were sampled more than once. Between the trimmed V and J ends, which lost 7 bases and 7 bases, there was a span of 17 bases. The germline CDR1 and CDR2 sequences are LNHDA and SQIVND (reference sequence). The CDR3 sequence is 14 residues long. Profiled with immunoSEQ multiplex PCR; TCRdb holds only in-frame clones, not every one. The sample lists approximately 1,000 clones, approximately 74% occurring once. The chain couples TRBV19 to TRBJ1-5; D gene unclear. This clonotype was sampled from a human donor with HPV-associated anogenital cancer. The specimen was tumor tissue, collected from a patient who underwent chemoradiotherapy. The CDR3, as DNA: TGTGCCAGTAAGGCCCTAGGCGGAGTCCAGCCCCAGCATTTT. Translated, it gives CASKALGGVQPQHF. The variable domain in full, with the rest retrieved from reference TRBV19 and TRBJ1-5, is DGGITQSPKYLFRKEGQNVTLSCEQNLNHDAMYWYRQDPGQGLRLIYYSQIVNDFQKGDIAEGYSVSREKKESFPLTVTSAQKNPTAFYLCASKALGGVQPQHFGDGTRLSIL.